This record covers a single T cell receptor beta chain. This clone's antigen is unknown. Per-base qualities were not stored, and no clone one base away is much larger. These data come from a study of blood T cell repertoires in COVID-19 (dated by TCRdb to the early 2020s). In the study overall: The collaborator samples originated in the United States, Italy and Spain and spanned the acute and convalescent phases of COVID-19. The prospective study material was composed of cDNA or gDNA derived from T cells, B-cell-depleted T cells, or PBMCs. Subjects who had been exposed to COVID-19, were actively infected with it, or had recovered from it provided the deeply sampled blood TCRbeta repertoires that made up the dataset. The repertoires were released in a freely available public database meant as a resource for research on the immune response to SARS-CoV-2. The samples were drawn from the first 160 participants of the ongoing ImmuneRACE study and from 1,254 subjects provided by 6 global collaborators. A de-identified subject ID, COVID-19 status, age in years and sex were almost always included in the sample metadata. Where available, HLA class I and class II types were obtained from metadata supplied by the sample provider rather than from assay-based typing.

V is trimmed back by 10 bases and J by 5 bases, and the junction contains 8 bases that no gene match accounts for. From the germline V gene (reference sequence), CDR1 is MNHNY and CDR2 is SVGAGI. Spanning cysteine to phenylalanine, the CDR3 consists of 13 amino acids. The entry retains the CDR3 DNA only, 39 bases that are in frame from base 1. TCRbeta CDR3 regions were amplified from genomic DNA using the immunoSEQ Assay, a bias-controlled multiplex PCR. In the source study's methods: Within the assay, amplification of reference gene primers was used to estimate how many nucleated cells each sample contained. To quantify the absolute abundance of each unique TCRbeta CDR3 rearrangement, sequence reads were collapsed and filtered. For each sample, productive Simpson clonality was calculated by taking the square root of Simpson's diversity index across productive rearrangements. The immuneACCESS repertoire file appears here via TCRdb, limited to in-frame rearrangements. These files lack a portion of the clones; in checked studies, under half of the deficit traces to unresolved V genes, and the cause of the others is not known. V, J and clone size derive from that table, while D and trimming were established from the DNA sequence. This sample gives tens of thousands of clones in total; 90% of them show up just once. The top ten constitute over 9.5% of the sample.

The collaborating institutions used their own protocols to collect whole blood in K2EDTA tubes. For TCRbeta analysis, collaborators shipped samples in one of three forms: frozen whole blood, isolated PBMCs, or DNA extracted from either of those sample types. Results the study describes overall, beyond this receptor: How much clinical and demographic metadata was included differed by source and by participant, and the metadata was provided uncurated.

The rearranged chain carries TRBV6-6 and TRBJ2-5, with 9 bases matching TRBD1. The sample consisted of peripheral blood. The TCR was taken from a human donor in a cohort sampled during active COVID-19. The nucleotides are TGTGCCACCCGGACAGGGGCCAAGGAGACCCAGTACTTC. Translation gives CATRTGAKETQYF.